What follows are 2 T cell receptor beta chains derived from one specimen sequenced in a study of OX40 agonist ivuxolimab in advanced cancers. TCRdb's copy holds only in-frame clones and misses some; the assay was immunoSEQ multiplex PCR. The table lists 130,000 or so clones, roughly 93% of them singletons. The starting material was CD4+ or CD8+ T cells sorted from blood, obtained in a trial of the OX40 agonist ivuxolimab. The receptors originated from an adult with an advanced solid tumor such as melanoma, head and neck, liver or kidney cancer.

This rearrangement joins TRBV28 to TRBJ2-4; the D gene is possibly TRBD2 (5 bases). The CDR3 length is 13 residues. Germline CDR1 reads MDHEN; CDR2 reads SYDVKM. Deletions cut 7 bases from V and 10 bases from J, with 17 bases between. The CDR3 coding sequence is TGTGCCAGCATATCCCCCGAGGGCCGGATTCAGTACTTC. Translated: CASISPEGRIQYF. Together with reference TRBV28 and TRBJ2-4, the CDR3 gives the full variable domain: DVKVTQSSRYLVKRTGEKVFLECVQDMDHENMFWYRQDPGLGLRLIYFSYDVKMKEKGDIPEGYSVSREKKERFSLILESASTNQTSMYLCASISPEGRIQYFGAGTRLSVL.

In DNA form, the CDR3 reads TGTGCCAGCAGCGGGATGGGGGGGCTCCCTACAACTAATGAAAAACTGTTTTTT. Amino acid sequence: CASSGMGGLPTTNEKLFF. This chain links TRBV11-2 with TRBJ1-4; a weak D match, TRBD1 (6 bases). Germline V gene data show CDR1 as SGHAT and CDR2 as FQNNGV. V dropped 5 bases and J dropped 0 bases, with 19 bases sitting between them. The CDR3 loop spans 18 amino acids.